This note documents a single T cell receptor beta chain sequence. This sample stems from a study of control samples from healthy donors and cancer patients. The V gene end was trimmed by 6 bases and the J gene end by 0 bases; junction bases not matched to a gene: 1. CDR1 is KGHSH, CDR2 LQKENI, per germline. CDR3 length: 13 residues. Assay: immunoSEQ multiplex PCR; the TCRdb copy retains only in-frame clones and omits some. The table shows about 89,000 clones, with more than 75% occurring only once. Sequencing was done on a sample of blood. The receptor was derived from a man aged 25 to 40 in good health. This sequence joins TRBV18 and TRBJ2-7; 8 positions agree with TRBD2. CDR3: CASSAGGSYEQYF. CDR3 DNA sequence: TGTGCCAGCTCGGCGGGGGGCTCCTACGAGCAGTACTTC.